These T cell receptor beta chains were read from a single sample in a study of shared clonotypes between healthy human individuals. Sequencing used immunoSEQ multiplex PCR; TCRdb keeps in-frame clones, though not all of them. The table lists roughly 2.5 million clones, around 94% of them singletons. The sequenced sample was naive CD4+ T cells sorted from blood. The receptors stem from a man between 18 and 35 years old in good health. Both conserved end residues are part of each CDR3. Some rows mark clone size as missing; the rest say once, few, many or name a class of expanded clone.

j_call	v_call	clone_size	cdr3_aa
TRBJ1-4	TRBV5-5	once	CASSSQGLTNEKLFF
TRBJ2-1	TRBV2	-	CASGGQGKINEQFF
TRBJ2-3	TRBV5-1	few	CASSNTDTQYF
TRBJ1-6	TRBV27	-	CASSSDRVKSPLHF
TRBJ1-6	TRBV19	-	CASSIGSRRLYNSPLHF
TRBJ2-7	TRBV19	-	CASSSLLGTSGGRSYEQYF
TRBJ2-1	TRBV7-9	-	CASSWTSSGYNEQFF
TRBJ1-2	TRBV18	-	CASSPETGHGGGYTF
TRBJ1-2	TRBV6-5	-	CASTTTTGSYGYTF
TRBJ2-3	TRBV5-1	-	CASRRLAGVAADTQYF
TRBJ1-2	TRBV9	-	CASSPDTFLGYTF
TRBJ1-1	TRBV19	-	CASSTLRFMNTEAFF
TRBJ2-3	TRBV5-4	-	CASSLAAHLSTDTQYF
TRBJ2-7	TRBV5-4	-	CASSLGQGAYEQYF
TRBJ2-5	TRBV6-1	-	CASSEGDRDTETQYF
TRBJ2-4	TRBV11-2	-	CASSLDGGQTLAKNIQYF
TRBJ1-2	TRBV11-2	-	CASSRDRGGDGYTF
TRBJ2-7	TRBV7-2	-	CASSLASGGVTYEQYF
TRBJ2-3	TRBV19	-	CASSIGVGDTDTQYF
TRBJ2-5	TRBV15	-	CATSRDKGTETQYF
TRBJ2-2	TRBV5-4	-	CASSSDPDRAATGELFF
TRBJ2-5	TRBV7-9	once	CASSLAEAGTQYF
TRBJ2-3	TRBV27	-	CASSLSSWGLAASTDTQYF
TRBJ1-6	TRBV7-9	-	CASTLGGGDNSPLHF
TRBJ1-2	TRBV28	-	CASSLSAPGGYTF